A selection of T cell receptor beta chains follows, all from one sample in a study of cytomegalovirus exposure and HLA in healthy donors. Method: immunoSEQ multiplex PCR; TCRdb's copy keeps in-frame clones and lacks some. The sample includes fewer than 150,000 clones, around 77% of them seen just once. Sequencing was performed on PBMCs. The receptors shown here come from a woman aged 50 to 60 in good health and CMV-seronegative. Both conserved end residues are part of each CDR3. D genes are given only for firm matches. Part of the rows lack a size; the others show once, few, many or a class for expanded clones.

J gene: TRBJ1-2
V gene: TRBV7-9
clone size: .
D gene: TRBD1
CDR3 DNA: TGTGCCAGCAGCCTCGGCAGGACAGGGAAGCAGAACTATGGCTACACCTTC
CDR3 protein: CASSLGRTGKQNYGYTF

J gene: TRBJ1-1
V gene: TRBV4-3
clone size: .
D gene: TRBD1
CDR3 DNA: TGCGCCAGCAGCCAAGAGACAGGGGCTGATGTAGCTTTCTTT
CDR3 protein: CASSQETGADVAFF

J gene: TRBJ2-2
V gene: TRBV7-8
clone size: .
D gene: TRBD1
CDR3 DNA: TGTGCCAGCAGCTTACGAGACAGGGTTTTAACCGGGGAGCTGTTTTTT
CDR3 protein: CASSLRDRVLTGELFF

J gene: TRBJ2-1
V gene: TRBV6-5
clone size: .
D gene: TRBD1
CDR3 DNA: TGTGCCAGCAGTTATTCAGGGGGCCGTGAGCAGTTCTTC
CDR3 protein: CASSYSGGREQFF

J gene: TRBJ1-1
V gene: TRBV4-1
clone size: .
D gene: TRBD1
CDR3 DNA: TGCGCCAGCAGCCACCGTCCCGGGACAGATTTGAACACTGAAGCTTTCTTT
CDR3 protein: CASSHRPGTDLNTEAFF

J gene: TRBJ1-5
V gene: TRBV5-6
clone size: .
D gene: .
CDR3 DNA: TGTGCCAGCAGCTGGGGGGGAGTTGGTCAGCCCCAGCATTTT
CDR3 protein: CASSWGGVGQPQHF

J gene: TRBJ2-1
V gene: TRBV14
clone size: .
D gene: TRBD2
CDR3 DNA: TGTGCCAGCAGCCGACCGGGACTAGTGGTCGATGAGCAGTTCTTC
CDR3 protein: CASSRPGLVVDEQFF

J gene: TRBJ2-2
V gene: TRBV10-2
clone size: .
D gene: .
CDR3 DNA: TGCGCCAGCGGAGCTAGCGCGAACACCGGAGAGCTGTTTTTT
CDR3 protein: CASGASANTGELFF

J gene: TRBJ1-2
V gene: TRBV21-1
clone size: .
D gene: .
CDR3 DNA: TGTGCCAGCAGCAAAGGGGTATTGGGGGCCTATGGCTACACCTTC
CDR3 protein: CASSKGVLGAYGYTF

J gene: TRBJ2-3
V gene: TRBV11-3
clone size: few
D gene: .
CDR3 DNA: TGTGCCAGCAGCCTCACAGTAACGGGCGGGGGCATAGATACGCAGTATTTT
CDR3 protein: CASSLTVTGGGIDTQYF

J gene: TRBJ2-3
V gene: TRBV5-1
clone size: .
D gene: TRBD2
CDR3 DNA: TGCGCCAGCAGCTTATCAGCGGGGGGCACGCCAGATACGCAGTATTTT
CDR3 protein: CASSLSAGGTPDTQYF

J gene: TRBJ2-5
V gene: TRBV2
clone size: .
D gene: .
CDR3 DNA: TGTGCCAGCTCTCGGGGACTGAACTCAGAGACCCAGTACTTC
CDR3 protein: CASSRGLNSETQYF

J gene: TRBJ1-1
V gene: TRBV20-1
clone size: few
D gene: .
CDR3 DNA: TGCAGTGCCCTGTCCAGGTCCGGGGTTTTCTTT
CDR3 protein: CSALSRSGVFF

J gene: TRBJ1-3
V gene: TRBV2
clone size: .
D gene: .
CDR3 DNA: TGTGCCAGCAGTGTGAACGGAAGGGGACAACATTTT
CDR3 protein: CASSVNGRGQHF

J gene: TRBJ2-4
V gene: TRBV7-3
clone size: .
D gene: .
CDR3 DNA: TGTGCCAGCAGCTTTAACCAGCAGGGCATTCAGTACTTC
CDR3 protein: CASSFNQQGIQYF

J gene: TRBJ1-2
V gene: TRBV30
clone size: .
D gene: TRBD1
CDR3 DNA: TGTGCCTGGGCCGGACAGGGGGCGCGGGGCTACACCTTC
CDR3 protein: CAWAGQGARGYTF

J gene: TRBJ1-1
V gene: TRBV5-1
clone size: .
D gene: .
CDR3 DNA: TGCGCCAGCAGCGACGGGGGGCTTGGCACTGAAGCTTTCTTT
CDR3 protein: CASSDGGLGTEAFF

J gene: TRBJ2-2
V gene: TRBV10-3
clone size: .
D gene: .
CDR3 DNA: TGTGCCATCAGTCCCCGGGACTTTATAAACACCGGGGAGCTGTTTTTT
CDR3 protein: CAISPRDFINTGELFF

J gene: TRBJ2-5
V gene: TRBV4-2
clone size: .
D gene: .
CDR3 DNA: TGTGCCAGCAGCCAAGACAGTGGTCAAGAGACCCAGTACTTC
CDR3 protein: CASSQDSGQETQYF

J gene: TRBJ1-3
V gene: TRBV25-1
clone size: few
D gene: .
CDR3 DNA: TGTGCCAGCGGGACACAGGACTCTGGAAACACCATATATTTT
CDR3 protein: CASGTQDSGNTIYF

J gene: TRBJ1-2
V gene: TRBV19
clone size: .
D gene: .
CDR3 DNA: TGTGCCACCCCCAGGAAGATGTCTAACTATGGCTACACCTTC
CDR3 protein: CATPRKMSNYGYTF

J gene: TRBJ2-7
V gene: TRBV19
clone size: once
D gene: TRBD1
CDR3 DNA: TGTGCCAGCACCCCGGGACAGGGGCCCTACGAGCAGTACTTC
CDR3 protein: CASTPGQGPYEQYF

J gene: TRBJ2-7
V gene: TRBV4-1
clone size: .
D gene: TRBD1
CDR3 DNA: TGCGCCAGCAGCCCCCAGGGACAGGGGTCCTACGAGCAGTACTTC
CDR3 protein: CASSPQGQGSYEQYF

J gene: TRBJ1-6
V gene: TRBV6-5
clone size: .
D gene: .
CDR3 DNA: TGTGCCAGCAGTTATTTGTCGCAGGGGATTTCCCACCTCCACTTT
CDR3 protein: CASSYLSQGISHLHF

J gene: TRBJ1-2
V gene: TRBV30
clone size: .
D gene: .
CDR3 DNA: TGTGCCTGGAGTGTCGGGTCGCCTAGCTACACCTTC
CDR3 protein: CAWSVGSPSYTF

J gene: TRBJ2-7
V gene: TRBV29-1
clone size: once
D gene: .
CDR3 DNA: TGCAGCGTTGGGACAGCCTACGAGCAGTACTTC
CDR3 protein: CSVGTAYEQYF

J gene: TRBJ2-2
V gene: TRBV10-3
clone size: once
D gene: TRBD1
CDR3 DNA: TGTGCCATCAGGGGGACAGTAGTCCACACCGGGGAGCTGTTTTTT
CDR3 protein: CAIRGTVVHTGELFF

J gene: TRBJ1-6
V gene: TRBV19
clone size: .
D gene: TRBD1
CDR3 DNA: TGTGCCAGTAGTCCGGAGACAGGGGCCAATTCACCCCTCCACTTT
CDR3 protein: CASSPETGANSPLHF

J gene: TRBJ1-2
V gene: TRBV15
clone size: .
D gene: .
CDR3 DNA: TGTGCCACCAGCATAGGCGGGGGCTACACCTTC
CDR3 protein: CATSIGGGYTF

J gene: TRBJ2-7
V gene: TRBV2
clone size: .
D gene: .
CDR3 DNA: TGTGCCAGCAAGTTTGTGAGTGGCGGCCGTGGATCCTACGAGCAGTACTTC
CDR3 protein: CASKFVSGGRGSYEQYF

J gene: TRBJ2-2
V gene: TRBV25-1
clone size: .
D gene: TRBD2
CDR3 DNA: TGTGCCAGCAGTGAGGGAGGGAGAACCGGGGAGCTGTTTTTT
CDR3 protein: CASSEGGRTGELFF

J gene: TRBJ2-7
V gene: TRBV4-1
clone size: .
D gene: .
CDR3 DNA: TGCGCCAGCAGCCAAGATGGGGCAGGTAAGGGGGAGCAGTACTTC
CDR3 protein: CASSQDGAGKGEQYF

J gene: TRBJ2-2
V gene: TRBV7-9
clone size: once
D gene: .
CDR3 DNA: TGTGCCAGCAGCTTAGTCTCCCCCGGGGAGCTGTTTTTT
CDR3 protein: CASSLVSPGELFF

J gene: TRBJ1-5
V gene: TRBV6-6
clone size: .
D gene: .
CDR3 DNA: TGTGCCAGCAGTTACACGGGGTTGAATCAGCCCCAGCATTTT
CDR3 protein: CASSYTGLNQPQHF

J gene: TRBJ1-5
V gene: TRBV6-1
clone size: few
D gene: TRBD1
CDR3 DNA: TGTGCCAGCAGACGGGACAGGGATAGCAATCAGCCCCAGCATTTT
CDR3 protein: CASRRDRDSNQPQHF

J gene: TRBJ2-2
V gene: TRBV7-9
clone size: .
D gene: TRBD1
CDR3 DNA: TGTGCCAGCAGAGGGACAGTAAACACCGGGGAGCTGTTTTTT
CDR3 protein: CASRGTVNTGELFF

J gene: TRBJ1-1
V gene: TRBV29-1
clone size: .
D gene: TRBD1
CDR3 DNA: TGCAGCGGGAATACAGGGGGACTGAACACTGAAGCTTTCTTT
CDR3 protein: CSGNTGGLNTEAFF

J gene: TRBJ1-5
V gene: TRBV5-3
clone size: .
D gene: .
CDR3 DNA: TGTGCCAGAAGCCCTATATCGGTCCGTCACCGGGCCCAGCATTTT
CDR3 protein: CARSPISVRHRAQHF

J gene: TRBJ2-3
V gene: TRBV7-6
clone size: .
D gene: .
CDR3 DNA: TGTGCCAGCAGCTCACGACAGGCCACAGATACGCAGTATTTT
CDR3 protein: CASSSRQATDTQYF

J gene: TRBJ2-5
V gene: TRBV2
clone size: .
D gene: .
CDR3 DNA: TGTGCCAGCTCCAACCAAGAGACCCAGTACTTC
CDR3 protein: CASSNQETQYF

J gene: TRBJ1-5
V gene: TRBV6-1
clone size: .
D gene: .
CDR3 DNA: TGTGCCAGCAGTGAAGGACAGGATAGCAATCAGCCCCAGCATTTT
CDR3 protein: CASSEGQDSNQPQHF

J gene: TRBJ1-5
V gene: TRBV5-8
clone size: .
D gene: TRBD1
CDR3 DNA: TGTGCCAGCAGCTTGCGGACAGGGTCAAGCAATCAGCCCCAGCATTTT
CDR3 protein: CASSLRTGSSNQPQHF

J gene: TRBJ1-2
V gene: TRBV4-1
clone size: .
D gene: .
CDR3 DNA: TGCGCCAGCAGCAGATACGGGGGGGGAGGCTACACCTTC
CDR3 protein: CASSRYGGGGYTF

J gene: TRBJ1-3
V gene: TRBV7-2
clone size: few
D gene: TRBD1
CDR3 DNA: TGTGCCAGCAGCTTAGTCGCAGGGGGCACTGGAAACACCATATATTTT
CDR3 protein: CASSLVAGGTGNTIYF

J gene: TRBJ2-6
V gene: TRBV7-9
clone size: .
D gene: TRBD1
CDR3 DNA: TGTGCCAGCAGCTTCCCAGACAGGGGGATAGCTGGGGCCAACGTCCTGACTTTC
CDR3 protein: CASSFPDRGIAGANVLTF

J gene: TRBJ1-2
V gene: TRBV4-3
clone size: .
D gene: TRBD1
CDR3 DNA: TGCGCCAGCAGCCGCGGGACAGACGCCTTGGGCTACACCTTC
CDR3 protein: CASSRGTDALGYTF

J gene: TRBJ2-5
V gene: TRBV25-1
clone size: .
D gene: TRBD2
CDR3 DNA: TGTGCCAGCAGTGAATTAGCGGGGGGACAAGAGACCCAGTACTTC
CDR3 protein: CASSELAGGQETQYF

J gene: TRBJ2-3
V gene: TRBV28
clone size: .
D gene: TRBD2
CDR3 DNA: TGTGCCAGCAGTCCGGGACTAGCGGTCAGGACGCAGTATTTT
CDR3 protein: CASSPGLAVRTQYF

J gene: TRBJ1-2
V gene: TRBV7-9
clone size: few
D gene: TRBD1
CDR3 DNA: TGTGCCAGCAGCGGGGACAGCATCCTCTATGGCTACACCTTC
CDR3 protein: CASSGDSILYGYTF

J gene: TRBJ1-6
V gene: TRBV5-1
clone size: .
D gene: .
CDR3 DNA: TGCGCCAGCAGTGGGGGGTACGATTCACCCCTCCACTTT
CDR3 protein: CASSGGYDSPLHF

J gene: TRBJ1-5
V gene: TRBV25-1
clone size: .
D gene: .
CDR3 DNA: TGTGCCAGCTCTCCCCAGGGTAGCAATCAGCCCCAGCATTTT
CDR3 protein: CASSPQGSNQPQHF

J gene: TRBJ2-7
V gene: TRBV6-6
clone size: .
D gene: TRBD2
CDR3 DNA: TGTGCCAGCAAGGGAGGGTACGAGCAGTACTTC
CDR3 protein: CASKGGYEQYF

J gene: TRBJ1-5
V gene: TRBV6-1
clone size: few
D gene: .
CDR3 DNA: TGTGCCAGCAGTCCCACCGGGACATACAATCAGCCCCAGCATTTT
CDR3 protein: CASSPTGTYNQPQHF